This record looks at one TCR beta chain sequence and its context. Germline CDR1 and CDR2: LGHNT and FRNRAP. Between the trimmed V and J ends, which lost 8 bases and 10 bases, there was a span of 15 bases. The CDR3 covers 12 residues. These data belong to a study of tumor-infiltrating lymphocytes in localized non-small cell lung cancer. At the level of the study: Several tumor histologies, both smoking statuses, and some post-neoadjuvant chemotherapy samples were included.

Method: immunoSEQ multiplex PCR; TCRdb's copy keeps in-frame clones and lacks some. This sample carries some 17,000 clones, around 80% of them seen once, and the ten largest clones take about 9.3%. V and J are TRBV12-5 and TRBJ2-1; no definite D call. The sequence was collected from a human donor with non-small cell lung cancer. The sample was uninvolved lung tissue not adjacent to the tumor. CDR3 protein: CASLETEGEQFF. CDR3 in DNA: TGTGCTAGTCTTGAAACTGAAGGGGAGCAGTTCTTC.